This T cell receptor (beta chain) emerged from a study of shared clonotypes between healthy human individuals. Study results and limitations: Researchers found naive subsets generally carried larger estimated richness than memory subsets.

Negatively enriched CD4+ T cells were divided by CD45RA into naive and memory. In the case of this clone: The antigen is unknown.

Only in-frame clones appear in the TCRdb table, and some are missing; sequencing was by immunoSEQ multiplex PCR. The sample yields 2.5 million or so clones, roughly 92% seen once. This clonotype originated in a man in his late teens or twenties in good health. The sample taken for sequencing was naive CD4+ T cells sorted from blood. Subset described: CD45RA+ positively selected.

The CDR3 bases are TGCGCCAGCAACCCTGGCGTCACAGATACGCAGTATTTT. Translation: CASNPGVTDTQYF. The chain uses TRBV10-2 and TRBJ2-3; D uncertain. The germline CDR1 and CDR2 sequences are WSHSY and SAAADI. This CDR3 has 13 residues. V shed 7 bases and J shed 2 bases, with 10 bases lying between them.